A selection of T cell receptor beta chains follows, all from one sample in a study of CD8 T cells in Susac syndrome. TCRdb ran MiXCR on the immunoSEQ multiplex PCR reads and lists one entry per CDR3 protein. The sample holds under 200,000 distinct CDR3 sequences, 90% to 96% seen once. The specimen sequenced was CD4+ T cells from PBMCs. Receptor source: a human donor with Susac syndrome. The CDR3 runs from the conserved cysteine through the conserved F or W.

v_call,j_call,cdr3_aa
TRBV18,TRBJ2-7,CASSPNEYEQYF
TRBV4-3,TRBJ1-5,CASSQDRGGWPQHF
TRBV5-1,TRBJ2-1,CASSFDLNEQFF
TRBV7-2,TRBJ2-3,CASSSDRSTDTQYF
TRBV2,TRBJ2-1,CASSDTLQGYNEQFF
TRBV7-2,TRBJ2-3,CASSRDRDTQYF
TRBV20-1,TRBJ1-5,CSAPSKGAQPQHF
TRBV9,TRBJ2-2,CASSSPNTGELFF
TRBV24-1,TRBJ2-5,CATSDPRGTQETQYF
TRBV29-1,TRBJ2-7,CSVRILASSYEQYF
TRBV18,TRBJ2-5,CASSRTGPQETQYF
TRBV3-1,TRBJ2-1,CASSQQQGAYNEQFF
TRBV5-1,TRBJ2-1,CASSLQRVRSNEQFF
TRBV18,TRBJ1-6,CASSRTGRNSPLHF
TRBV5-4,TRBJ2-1,CASRRGNPTDYNEQFF
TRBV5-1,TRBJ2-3,CASSLKRGGSTDTQYF
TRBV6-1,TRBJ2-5,CASTQRQLQETQYF
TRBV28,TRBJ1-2,CASSLPGAFGYTF
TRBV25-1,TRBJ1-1,CASSGLGVNTEAFF
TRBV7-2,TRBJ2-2,CASSLVGRSPGELFF
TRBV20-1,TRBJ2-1,CSAGTSSYNEQFF
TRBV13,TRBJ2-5,CASSRRLAGGQETQYF
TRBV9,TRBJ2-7,CASSPDAGHTYEQYF
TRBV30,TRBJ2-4,CAWSRTGEAKNIQYF
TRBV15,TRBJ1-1,CATSRDGGQGPQAFF
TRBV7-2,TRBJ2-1,CASSLVGGTRSYNEQFF
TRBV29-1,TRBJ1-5,CSVWTGGIQPQHF
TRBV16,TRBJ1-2,CASSSEGKGYTF
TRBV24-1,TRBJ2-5,CATSGTKGTQYF
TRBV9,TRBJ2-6,CASSVRGGVSSGANVLTF
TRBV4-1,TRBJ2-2,CASRDSLTGELFF
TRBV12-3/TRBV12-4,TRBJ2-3,CASSLDRGGTDTQYF
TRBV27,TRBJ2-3,CASSFPGDTQYF
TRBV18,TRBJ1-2,CASSPLGQGDGYTF
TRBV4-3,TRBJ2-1,CASSQGPNIYNEQFF
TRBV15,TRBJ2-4,CATSSGGVENIQYF
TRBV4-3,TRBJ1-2,CASSQGAERHGYTF
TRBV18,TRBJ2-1,CASSPGLLERDGLGEQFF
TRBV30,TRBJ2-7,CAWSGGVQPYEQYF